Listed below are T cell receptor beta chains from one sample, sequenced in a study of control samples from healthy donors and cancer patients. Sequenced by immunoSEQ multiplex PCR; TCRdb stores in-frame clones only, minus some. The profile shows some 15,000 clones, roughly 93% of them singletons. The material sequenced was PBMCs. The receptors derive from a man older than 75 with lung cancer. The CDR3 runs from the conserved cysteine through the conserved F or W. Fields, in order: V gene, clone size, CDR3 length, D gene, J gene, CDR3 DNA, CDR3 protein. The D gene is left open where the match is weak. Some rows have no size entry. The others give once, few or many, or a class for an expanded clone.

TRBV2	-	13	-	TRBJ1-1	TGTGCCAGCATGGGGGAGGGTAGCACTGAAGCTTTCTTT	CASMGEGSTEAFF
TRBV5-4	-	14	-	TRBJ2-1	TGTGCCAGCAGCCCGGCGGGGACCTACAATGAGCAGTTCTTC	CASSPAGTYNEQFF
TRBV12-3/TRBV12-4	-	11	-	TRBJ2-5	TGTGCCAGCAGTTTCGGGGAGACCCAGTACTTC	CASSFGETQYF
TRBV5-1	-	15	-	TRBJ2-3	TGCGCCAGCAGCTCTGCGGGACCGAGCACAGATACGCAGTATTTT	CASSSAGPSTDTQYF
TRBV6-6	-	14	-	TRBJ2-7	TGTGCCAGCAGTCAGACGACAGGGAGGATCGAGCAGTACTTC	CASSQTTGRIEQYF
TRBV25-1	-	16	-	TRBJ1-3	TGTGCCAGCAGTGACCCCGCGGAACCCTCTGGAAACACCATATATTTT	CASSDPAEPSGNTIYF
TRBV9	-	19	TRBD2	TRBJ2-2	TGTGCCAGCATCGTAACTAGCGGGACACCTCGAAGAAACACCGGGGAGCTGTTTTTT	CASIVTSGTPRRNTGELFF
TRBV7-9	-	14	TRBD1	TRBJ2-7	TGTGCCAGCAGCGAAGGACAGGGGTTCCACGAGCAGTACTTC	CASSEGQGFHEQYF
TRBV7-2	-	16	TRBD2	TRBJ2-3	TGTGCCAGCAGCTTAGGGCGGGGGTTCGGCACAGATACGCAGTATTTT	CASSLGRGFGTDTQYF
TRBV27	few	14	-	TRBJ2-3	TGTGCCAGCAGTTTAGTCAGCCACACAGATACGCAGTATTTT	CASSLVSHTDTQYF
TRBV12-3/TRBV12-4	-	13	TRBD1	TRBJ2-1	TGTGCCAGCAGGTCGGGACAGGGTAGTGAGCAGTTCTTC	CASRSGQGSEQFF
TRBV7-2	-	15	-	TRBJ2-5	TGTGCCAGCAGCCCGAACCCGGGCGGCCAAGAGACCCAGTACTTC	CASSPNPGGQETQYF
TRBV7-6	-	15	TRBD2	TRBJ2-1	TGTGCCAGCAGCTTAGGACTAGCGGGGACATCTGAGCAGTTCTTC	CASSLGLAGTSEQFF
TRBV5-1	once	14	-	TRBJ1-4	TGCGCCAGCAGCTCCGGACAGCCCGAAGAAAAACTGTTTTTT	CASSSGQPEEKLFF
TRBV14	-	15	-	TRBJ2-2	TGTGCCAGCAGCCCCCTTGAGGTGGGAACCGGGGAGCTGTTTTTT	CASSPLEVGTGELFF
TRBV7-3	-	17	TRBD1	TRBJ1-5	TGTGCCAGCAGCCGCCCGGGGGACAGCGATAGCAATCAGCCCCAGCATTTT	CASSRPGDSDSNQPQHF
TRBV9	-	13	-	TRBJ1-6	TGTGCCAGCAGCCGGGACATTGATTCACCCCTCCACTTT	CASSRDIDSPLHF
TRBV29-1	-	15	TRBD1	TRBJ2-1	TGCAGCGTTGAGCAGACAGGGAGCTCCTACAATGAGCAGTTCTTC	CSVEQTGSSYNEQFF
TRBV7-2	-	13	-	TRBJ1-2	TGTGCCAGCACCATAGGCGGAAACTATGGCTACACCTTC	CASTIGGNYGYTF
TRBV5-6	-	15	-	TRBJ1-1	TGTGCCAGCAGCTGGCGAGGAGGGCGATCGACGGACGCTTTCTTT	CASSWRGGRSTDAFF
TRBV4-1	-	16	-	TRBJ2-2	TGCGCCAGCAGCCAAGGTTTCAGGGGGAACACCGGGGAGCTGTTTTTT	CASSQGFRGNTGELFF
TRBV12-3/TRBV12-4	-	13	TRBD1	TRBJ1-1	TGTGCCAGCGGGGACAGGAAGGACACTGAAGCTTTCTTT	CASGDRKDTEAFF
TRBV7-3	-	13	-	TRBJ2-1	TGTGCCAGCAGCAGCGACAGGGAGGCTGAGCAGTTCTTC	CASSSDREAEQFF
TRBV28	-	14	TRBD1	TRBJ1-3	TGTGCCAGCAGCCCAGGGGGCTCTGGAAACACCATATATTTT	CASSPGGSGNTIYF
TRBV2	-	13	-	TRBJ1-2	TGTGCCAGCAGTGAAGCAACGGCCCATGGCTACACCTTC	CASSEATAHGYTF
TRBV5-1	-	16	-	TRBJ1-5	TGCGCCAGCAGCTTAAATGGTGAGCGTGGCAATCAGCCCCAGCATTTT	CASSLNGERGNQPQHF
TRBV4-1	-	15	-	TRBJ1-5	TGCGCCAGCAGCCAAGGCCGGTTTGGCAATCAGCCCCAGCATTTT	CASSQGRFGNQPQHF
TRBV27	once	14	TRBD1	TRBJ1-5	TGTGCCAGCAGTAAAGACAGGGCCAATCAGCCCCAGCATTTT	CASSKDRANQPQHF
TRBV6-1	-	11	-	TRBJ1-6	TGTGCCAGCAGTGAAAAGGCGCCCCTCCACTTT	CASSEKAPLHF